This T cell receptor beta chain was observed in a study of T cells in Graves' hyperthyroidism and ophthalmopathy. Researchers took RNA transcripts and amplified the TCR beta CDR3 regions from them. Using the HTBI primer set, a first-round RT-PCR was run on the TCR CDR3. TCRdb used MiXCR to reprocess the multiplex PCR reads, holding one entry per CDR3 protein. The table records about 400,000 distinct CDR3 sequences, over 12% of them present only once. This clonotype was recorded many times. CDR1 is MNHEY, CDR2 SVGEGT, per germline. The CDR3 length is 17 residues. The junction had 19 bases not matched to a gene; V was cut back by 7 bases and J by 7 bases.

The sample consisted of blood. The chain carries TRBV6-2 or TRBV6-3 and TRBJ1-5; 7 bases are shared with TRBD1. The sequence was collected from a man in his fifties or sixties with Graves' ophthalmopathy. The CDR3 DNA reads as TGTGCCAGCAATCTACAATCTCGGACAGGAGTGTACCAGCCCCAGCATTTT. This codes for CASNLQSRTGVYQPQHF.